The 31 T cell receptor beta chains reported below all come from one sample, sequenced in a study of patients and donors after allogeneic stem cell transplantation. TCRdb independently ran MiXCR on the RT-PCR reads; one entry per CDR3 protein. The sample lists hundreds of thousands of distinct CDR3 sequences, roughly 17% occurring once. Sequencing was carried out using blood, either unsorted or a sorted T cell fraction (not recorded which). These receptors all stem from a human donor who was either an allogeneic HSCT recipient or a stem cell or donor lymphocyte infusion donor (not recorded which). It is not recorded whose cells these are; they may come from a transplant donor.

Here the CDR3 DNA reads TGTGCCAGCAGTTACTCGATAGGAGGATATAGTAGCAATCAGCCCCAGCATTTT. It codes for CASSYSIGGYSSNQPQHF. V and J are TRBV6-5 and TRBJ1-5; D not certain. Trimming removed 0 bases from V and 0 bases from J, with 15 bases in between. Germline V lookup: CDR1 MNHEY, CDR2 SVGAGI. The CDR3 has 18 residues.

This clonotype was counted a few times. This sequence joins TRBV24-1 and TRBJ1-4; 7 nucleotides agree with TRBD1. V trimming: 4 bases; J trimming: 7 bases; junction bases outside the gene matches: 5. This CDR3 has 14 amino acids. Per the germline V gene, CDR1 is KGHDR and CDR2 is SFDVKD. The CDR3 sequence: CATSDTGAGEKLFF. DNA for the CDR3: TGTGCCACCAGTGACACAGGGGCAGGTGAAAAACTGTTTTTT.

This rearrangement joins TRBV3-1 to TRBJ2-1; 10 nucleotides align to TRBD2. This CDR3 is 15 amino acids long. Germline CDR1 is LGHDT and CDR2 is YNNKEL (reference sequence). Unmatched junction bases numbered 6, after V lost 3 bases and J lost 7 bases. The CDR3 nucleotides read TGTGCCAGCAGCCACCAGCGGGGGGGGAAGAATGAGCAGTTCTTC. It yields the protein CASSHQRGGKNEQFF.

This sequence joins TRBV20-1 and TRBJ1-1, with 9 nucleotides matching TRBD1. The V segment lost 3 bases and the J segment 4 bases; nucleotides outside the gene matches: 6. The CDR3 length is 14 residues. From germline, CDR1 is DFQATT and CDR2 SNEGSKA (reference sequence). CDR3 protein: CSASARDRATEAFF. In nucleotides, the CDR3 is TGCAGTGCTAGCGCCCGGGACAGGGCCACTGAAGCTTTCTTT.

This clonotype was counted many times. J is TRBJ1-1 and V is TRBV4-3, with D perhaps TRBD1 (6 bases). Trimming pared 5 bases from V and 6 bases from J, leaving 13 bases between. The CDR3 runs to 13 residues. CDR1 is LGHNA, CDR2 YSLEER, per germline. The CDR3 region is CASSLGAPAEAFF. In nucleotides, the CDR3 is TGCGCCAGCAGCTTGGGGGCCCCAGCTGAAGCTTTCTTT.

J is TRBJ2-5 and V is TRBV11-2; 8 bases fit TRBD2. The CDR3 extends over 14 amino acids. J lost 7 bases, V lost 4 bases, and 8 bases had no gene match. Germline assignment: CDR1 SGHAT and CDR2 FQNNGV. Here the CDR3 reads CASSYGGGPWTQYF. The CDR3 region has the DNA TGTGCCAGCAGCTATGGCGGGGGGCCTTGGACCCAGTACTTC.

This chain connects TRBV14 to TRBJ2-7, with 13 positions matching TRBD2. V lost 5 bases to trimming and J lost 2 bases; unmatched junction nucleotides: 6. The germline V gene encodes CDR1 SGHDN and CDR2 FVKESK. This CDR3 comprises 16 residues. Here the CDR3 DNA reads TGTGCCAGCAGCAATCATGGGACTAGCGGGACCTACGAGCAGTACTTC. Translating it yields CASSNHGTSGTYEQYF. Filled out from reference TRBV14 and TRBJ2-7, the complete variable domain reads EAGVTQFPSHSVIEKGQTVTLRCDPISGHDNLYWYRRVMGKEIKFLLHFVKESKQDESGMPNNRFLAERTGGTYSTLKVQPAELEDSGVYFCASSNHGTSGTYEQYFGPGTRLTVT.

This clonotype showed up just a few times. The V and J genes are TRBV12-3 or TRBV12-4 and TRBJ1-1, with D possibly matching TRBD1 (6 bases). Trimming removed 2 bases from V and 6 bases from J, with 13 bases in between. The CDR3 spans 14 residues. The CDR3 DNA sequence: TGTGCCAGCAGTTTAATCCCCTCAGGGGCTGAAGCTTTCTTT. Translated: CASSLIPSGAEAFF.

The sample holds a few counts of this clonotype. J is TRBJ2-1 and V is TRBV7-9; 11 bases agree with TRBD2. The CDR3 runs 16 residues. CDR1 and CDR2 from the germline V gene are SEHNR and FQNEAQ (reference sequence). J lost 8 bases, V lost 2 bases, and 8 bases had no gene match. The CDR3 region has the DNA TGTGCCAGCAGCTTAACTAGCGGGAGAAGGGCCCATGAGCAGTTCTTC. Its translation: CASSLTSGRRAHEQFF.

The chain combines TRBV5-1 with TRBJ1-1; D gene uncertain. The germline V gene encodes CDR1 SGHRS and CDR2 YFSETQ. The V end was cut by 7 bases, the J end by 0 bases, with 16 bases between. The CDR3 runs 15 residues. The CDR3 protein is CASGLGGSLNTEAFF. DNA of the CDR3: TGCGCCAGCGGACTCGGAGGGTCCTTGAACACTGAAGCTTTCTTT.

Only a few counts were recorded for this clonotype. This chain links TRBV5-1 with TRBJ2-5; 7 bases fit TRBD2. CDR1 and CDR2 from the germline V gene are SGHRS and YFSETQ. The CDR3 is made up of 15 amino acids. V shed 4 bases and J 1 base; nucleotides not matched to a gene: 7. CDR3 sequence: CASSLRGTTQETQYF. The DNA of the CDR3 is TGCGCCAGCAGCCTTCGTGGGACTACCCAAGAGACCCAGTACTTC.

The chain carries TRBV4-1 and TRBJ1-1; D is possibly TRBD1 (5 bases). This CDR3 region has 13 residues. Trimming cost V 0 bases and J 8 bases, with 10 bases left between them. CDR1 MGHRA and CDR2 YSYEKL come from the germline V gene. CDR3: CASSQDSWGEAFF. CDR3 in DNA: TGCGCCAGCAGCCAAGATTCATGGGGCGAAGCTTTCTTT.

This clonotype was seen a few times. One end of the junction is discordant with germline, which a read error may explain. The chain is built from TRBV6-1 and TRBJ2-2; possibly TRBD2 for D (7 bases). This CDR3 contains 15 residues. In germline, CDR1 is MNHNS, CDR2 SASEGT. The CDR3 DNA follows: TGTGCCAGCGTTGCGGGGGCGCGGGGAACCGAGGAGCTGTTTTTT. It is translated as CASVAGARGTEELFF.

Ten or more counts support this clonotype. This chain joins TRBV7-2 and TRBJ1-5, with no clear D. Trimming took 3 bases from V and 2 from J, leaving 8 bases between them. Germline V gene sequence: CDR1 SGHTA, CDR2 FQGNSA. The CDR3 extends over 14 amino acids. The DNA of the CDR3 is TGTGCCAGCAGCTTTCCGGGCCGCAATCAGCCCCAGCATTTT. This codes for CASSFPGRNQPQHF.

This clonotype came up a few times. The chain carries TRBV3-1 and TRBJ1-1; D is unresolved. Trimming stripped 0 bases from V and 1 base from J, with 3 bases between. This CDR3 is 13 amino acids long. Germline V lookup: CDR1 LGHDT, CDR2 YNNKEL (reference sequence). CDR3 sequence (DNA): TGTGCCAGCAGCCAAGAGGAGAACACTGAAGCTTTCTTT. Protein: CASSQEENTEAFF.

This clonotype was detected many times. This chain uses TRBV29-1 with TRBJ2-7; a weak D match, TRBD2 (6 bases). The germline V gene has CDR1 SQVTM and CDR2 ANQGSEA. Trimming shortened V by 6 bases and J by 8 bases, and 20 bases separated the two germline ends. The CDR3 extends over 13 amino acids. This CDR3 reads CSVTSGPGKKQYF. Here the CDR3 DNA reads TGCAGCGTCACAAGCGGGCCGGGCAAGAAGCAGTACTTC.

This clonotype was found a few times. J is TRBJ2-2 and V is TRBV27; TRBD1 is a possible D gene (6 bases). V lost 3 bases, J lost 3 bases, and 14 bases lay in between. Germline CDR1 reads MNHEY; CDR2 reads SMNVEV (reference sequence). CDR3 length: 16 amino acids. CDR3 amino acids: CASSFNPDSYTGELFF. As DNA, the CDR3 is TGTGCCAGCAGTTTTAATCCGGACAGCTACACCGGGGAGCTGTTTTTT.

There are a few counts of this clonotype. V and J are TRBV13 and TRBJ2-1; 13 bases align to TRBD2. V was pared by 5 bases and J by 9 bases, with 7 bases of the junction left unmatched. Germline V CDR1 and CDR2: PRHDT, FYEKMQ (reference sequence). The CDR3 runs to 15 residues. The CDR3 sequence is CASSVKGLAGVEQFF. CDR3 sequence (DNA): TGTGCCAGCAGCGTTAAAGGACTAGCGGGAGTTGAGCAGTTCTTC.

This rearrangement joins TRBV12-3 or TRBV12-4 to TRBJ2-5; tentatively, D is TRBD1 (6 bases). The V end lost 1 base, the J end lost 7 bases, and 13 bases lay between the germline ends. This CDR3 spans 14 amino acids. The CDR3 is CASSLGQVEVTQYF. The DNA for the CDR3 is TGTGCCAGCAGTTTAGGACAGGTTGAAGTGACCCAGTACTTC.

The chain employs TRBV5-1 and TRBJ2-7; perhaps TRBD2 as D (5 bases). This CDR3 spans 13 amino acids. Germline CDR1 and CDR2: SGHRS and YFSETQ. V dropped 1 base and J dropped 6 bases, with 11 bases sitting between them. The CDR3 reads CASSLPVAGEQYF. The CDR3 coding sequence is TGCGCCAGCAGCTTGCCCGTTGCGGGCGAGCAGTACTTC. The entire variable domain, with the rest obtained from reference TRBV5-1 and TRBJ2-7, is as follows: KAGVTQTPRYLIKTRGQQVTLSCSPISGHRSVSWYQQTPGQGLQFLFEYFSETQRNKGNFPGRFSGRQFSNSRSEMNVSTLELGDSALYLCASSLPVAGEQYFGPGTRLTVT.

This clonotype was seen ten or more times. The J gene is TRBJ2-1, the V gene TRBV12-3 or TRBV12-4; TRBD2 matches 8 bases. Trimming took 5 bases from V and 0 from J; bases not matched to a gene: 9. This CDR3 region has 17 residues. The CDR3 here is CASSPIAGPRSYNEQFF. In DNA form, the CDR3 reads TGTGCCAGCAGTCCGATAGCGGGACCCCGCTCCTACAATGAGCAGTTCTTC.

This clonotype was detected only a few times. The rearrangement joins TRBV24-1 to TRBJ1-4; TRBD1 matches at 9 bases. CDR1 is KGHDR, CDR2 SFDVKD, per germline. The CDR3 is 16 residues long. J gave up 8 bases and V 4 bases, and 10 bases lay outside the gene matches. CDR3 nucleotide sequence: TGTGCCACCAGTGACGCCGGGACAGGGAAAGACGAAAAACTGTTTTTT. This gives the protein CATSDAGTGKDEKLFF.

The V gene is TRBV11-2, the J gene TRBJ2-1; D is perhaps TRBD1 (5 bases). The V gene's germline CDR1 is SGHAT and CDR2 FQNNGV. The CDR3 length is 13 residues. The V end lost 4 bases, the J end lost 12 bases, and 16 bases lay between the germline ends. The CDR3 region has the DNA TGTGCCAGCAGCTCACCGGCAGGGTTTCGGCAGTTCTTC. Translated: CASSSPAGFRQFF.

The V call is TRBV20-1, the J call TRBJ2-1; D is tentatively TRBD1 or TRBD2 (5 bases each). The germline V gene has CDR1 DFQATT and CDR2 SNEGSKA (reference sequence). V lost 0 bases, J lost 4 bases, and 13 bases lay in between. There are 15 residues in the CDR3. The CDR3 loop is CSARDPRGGYNEQFF. In DNA, the CDR3 is TGCAGTGCTAGAGACCCTCGTGGGGGATACAATGAGCAGTTCTTC.

The rearrangement uses TRBV24-1 and TRBJ2-1; 10 nucleotides agree with TRBD2. The trim removed 1 base at V and 9 bases at J, leaving 8 bases unmatched. The CDR3 consists of 16 residues. Looked up from germline, CDR1 is KGHDR and CDR2 is SFDVKD. CDR3 nucleotides: TGTGCCACCAGTGATTTAGGGCTAGCGGGAGAGTCTGAGCAGTTCTTC. Encoded protein: CATSDLGLAGESEQFF.

This sequence joins TRBV7-9 and TRBJ1-5; D perhaps matches TRBD1 (5 bases). V gave up 5 bases and J gave up 2 bases, with 13 bases separating them. This CDR3 spans 15 amino acids. CDR1 and CDR2 (germline): SEHNR, FQNEAQ (reference sequence). DNA of the CDR3: TGTGCCAGCAGCCAGCAGGGAAATGGCAATCAGCCCCAGCATTTT. It encodes CASSQQGNGNQPQHF.

CDR3 nucleotide sequence: TGCAGCGTAGACAGGGATAATGGCTACACCTTC. Translation: CSVDRDNGYTF. The chain couples TRBV29-1 to TRBJ1-2; 7 positions match TRBD1. This CDR3 has 11 residues. V shed 6 bases and J 6 bases; nucleotides not matched to a gene: 4. Germline CDR1 reads SQVTM; CDR2 reads ANQGSEA.

The sample holds a few counts of this clonotype. This rearrangement joins TRBV5-1 to TRBJ2-1, with 7 bases matching TRBD1. CDR1 is SGHRS and CDR2 is YFSETQ in the germline V gene. V lost 6 bases, J lost 12 bases, and 6 bases stayed unmatched. CDR3 length equals 11 residues. CDR3 in amino acids: CASTMTGPQFF. The DNA for the CDR3 is TGCGCCAGCACCATGACAGGGCCGCAGTTCTTC.

As DNA, the CDR3 is TGCAGTGCTAGAGATCGCGATGAGCAGTTCTTC. Amino acid sequence: CSARDRDEQFF. The rearrangement uses TRBV20-1 and TRBJ2-1; no firm D call. In germline, CDR1 is DFQATT, CDR2 SNEGSKA (reference sequence). The CDR3 sequence is 11 residues long. Trimming took 0 bases from V and 8 from J, leaving 5 bases between them.

The chain combines TRBV27 with TRBJ1-2; the D is unclear. There are 16 residues in the CDR3. Trimming removed 3 bases at V and 2 bases at J, with 16 bases between. CDR1 and CDR2 (germline): MNHEY, SMNVEV (reference sequence). The CDR3 DNA is TGTGCCAGCAGTTTCCTATCCGCCGGAGGAAACTATGGCTACACCTTC. This translates into CASSFLSAGGNYGYTF.

The chain couples TRBV9 to TRBJ1-1; D unresolved. The germline V and J ends were trimmed by 2 bases and 5 bases, with 13 bases remaining between them. Germline V lookup: CDR1 SGDLS, CDR2 YYNGEE. CDR3 length: 14 amino acids. The CDR3 reads CASSVRTEGTEAFF. DNA for the CDR3: TGTGCCAGCAGCGTCCGGACGGAGGGTACTGAAGCTTTCTTT. Full variable domain (missing parts from reference TRBV9 and TRBJ1-1): DSGVTQTPKHLITATGQRVTLRCSPRSGDLSVYWYQQSLDQGLQFLIQYYNGEERAKGNILERFSAQQFPDLHSELNLSSLELGDSALYFCASSVRTEGTEAFFGQGTRLTVV.